The 8 T cell receptor beta chains reported below all come from one sample, sequenced in a study of control samples from healthy donors and cancer patients. Clones were read by immunoSEQ multiplex PCR, and TCRdb kept only the in-frame ones, dropping some. The sample lists 150,000 to 200,000 clones; roughly 90% were seen once. Sequenced: blood. These receptor sequences come from a woman between 25 and 40 years old in good health.

The chain combines TRBV28 with TRBJ2-3; D remains unclear. The germline gives CDR1 MDHEN, CDR2 SYDVKM. The CDR3 is made up of 14 amino acids. V lost 4 bases, J lost 0 bases, and 8 bases lay in between. Here the CDR3 DNA reads TGTGCCAGCAGTTCCGACGGAAGCACAGATACGCAGTATTTT. This sequence encodes CASSSDGSTDTQYF.

This clone was seen just once. This chain joins TRBV2 and TRBJ2-6; a possible D gene is TRBD2 (5 bases). Trimming cost V 9 bases and J 0 bases, with 12 bases left between them. Germline CDR1 SNHLY, CDR2 FYNNEI. The length of the CDR3 is 15 residues. CDR3 coding DNA: TGTGCCAGGATGTTGGCGGGCTCTGGGGCCAACGTCCTGACTTTC. Residues: CARMLAGSGANVLTF. Supplemented by reference TRBV2 and TRBJ2-6, the full variable domain reads EPEVTQTPSHQVTQMGQEVILRCVPISNHLYFYWYRQILGQKVEFLVSFYNNEISEKSEIFDDQFSVERPDGSNFTLKIRSTKLEDSAMYFCARMLAGSGANVLTFGAGSRLTVL.

The chain couples TRBV27 to TRBJ2-5, with D possibly TRBD2 on 7 matching bases. The V end was cut by 3 bases, the J end by 2 bases, with 13 bases between. From germline, CDR1 is MNHEY and CDR2 SMNVEV (reference sequence). The CDR3 sequence is 15 residues long. The CDR3 loop reads CASSFWGGGQETQYF. The DNA for the CDR3 is TGTGCCAGCAGTTTCTGGGGAGGGGGTCAAGAGACCCAGTACTTC.

This rearrangement joins TRBV9 to TRBJ2-2; a weak D match, TRBD2 (5 bases). The ends were cut back, 2 bases at V and 4 bases at J, with 12 bases in the middle. The V gene's germline CDR1 is SGDLS and CDR2 YYNGEE. CDR3 length equals 15 residues. CDR3 DNA sequence: TGTGCCAGCAGCGTCCGATTAGGGAGCACCGGGGAGCTGTTTTTT. This sequence encodes CASSVRLGSTGELFF.

The chain combines TRBV6-5 with TRBJ1-1; D not certain. Deletions cut 6 bases from V and 1 base from J, with 6 bases between. The V gene's germline CDR1 is MNHEY and CDR2 SVGAGI. The length of the CDR3 is 12 residues. This chain's CDR3 is CASRGGNTEAFF. CDR3 nucleotides: TGTGCCAGCAGGGGTGGGAACACTGAAGCTTTCTTT.

The J gene is TRBJ1-3, the V gene TRBV6-4, with TRBD1 identical over 7 bases. This CDR3 comprises 16 residues. V shed 7 bases and J 2 bases; nucleotides not matched to a gene: 11. Germline lookup yields CDR1 MRHNA and CDR2 SNTAGT. The CDR3 is CASTDQGGGPGNTIYF. The CDR3 DNA sequence: TGTGCCAGCACCGACCAGGGGGGGGGTCCTGGAAACACCATATATTTT.

The chain joins TRBV27 to TRBJ2-3; D is ambiguous. V dropped 7 bases and J dropped 4 bases, with 12 bases sitting between them. This CDR3 has 13 residues. CDR1 is MNHEY, CDR2 SMNVEV, per germline (reference sequence). The CDR3 sequence: CASKPLDADTQYF. The DNA for the CDR3 is TGTGCCAGCAAACCTCTGGACGCAGATACGCAGTATTTT.

The rearrangement joins TRBV29-1 to TRBJ1-3; D gene ambiguous. The length of the CDR3 is 12 residues. The germline V gene has CDR1 SQVTM and CDR2 ANQGSEA. V was trimmed by 3 bases and J by 3 bases, leaving 6 bases between them. This CDR3 reads CSVEGYGNTIYF. The CDR3 DNA reads TGCAGCGTTGAGGGGTATGGAAACACCATATATTTT. Drawing the rest from reference TRBV29-1 and TRBJ1-3, the complete variable domain is SAVISQKPSRDICQRGTSLTIQCQVDSQVTMMFWYRQQPGQSLTLIATANQGSEATYESGFVIDKFPISRPNLTFSTLTVSNMSPEDSSIYLCSVEGYGNTIYFGEGSWLTVV.